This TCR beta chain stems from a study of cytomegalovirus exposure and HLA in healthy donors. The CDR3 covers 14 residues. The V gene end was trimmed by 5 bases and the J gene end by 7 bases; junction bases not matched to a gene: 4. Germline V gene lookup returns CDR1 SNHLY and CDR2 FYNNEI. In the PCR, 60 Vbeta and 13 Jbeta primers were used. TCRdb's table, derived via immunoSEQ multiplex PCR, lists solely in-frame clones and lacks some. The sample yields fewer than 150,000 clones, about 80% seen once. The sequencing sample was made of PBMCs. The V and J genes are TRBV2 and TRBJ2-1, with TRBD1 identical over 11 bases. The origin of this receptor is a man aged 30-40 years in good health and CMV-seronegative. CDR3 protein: CASSTGTGGNEQFF. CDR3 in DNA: TGTGCCAGCAGTACCGGGACAGGGGGAAATGAGCAGTTCTTC.